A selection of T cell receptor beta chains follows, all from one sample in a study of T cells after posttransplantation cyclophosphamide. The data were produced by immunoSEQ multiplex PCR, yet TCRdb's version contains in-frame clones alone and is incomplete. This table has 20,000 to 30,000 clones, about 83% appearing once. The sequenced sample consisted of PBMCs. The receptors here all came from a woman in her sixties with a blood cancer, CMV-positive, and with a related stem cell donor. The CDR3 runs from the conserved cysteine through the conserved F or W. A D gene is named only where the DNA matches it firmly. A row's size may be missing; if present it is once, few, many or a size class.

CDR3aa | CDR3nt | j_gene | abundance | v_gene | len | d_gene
CASSLQGYSNQPQHF | TGTGCCAGCAGCTTGCAGGGTTATAGCAATCAGCCCCAGCATTTT | TRBJ1-5 | few | TRBV5-6 | 15 | .
CASSEAGGLEFF | TGTGCCAGCAGTGAAGCGGGAGGGTTGGAGTTCTTC | TRBJ2-1 | . | TRBV2 | 12 | TRBD2
CASRGTSVGAQYF | TGTGCCAGCAGGGGGACTAGCGTCGGGGCGCAGTACTTC | TRBJ2-7 | . | TRBV6-5 | 13 | TRBD2
CASSSDHRVSEQYF | TGTGCCAGCAGCTCGGACCACAGGGTCAGCGAGCAGTACTTC | TRBJ2-7 | . | TRBV5-4 | 14 | .
CASSQAGLSLRNEQFF | TGCGCCAGCAGCCAAGCGGGGTTGTCTCTACGCAATGAGCAGTTCTTC | TRBJ2-1 | . | TRBV4-1 | 16 | .
CASSLVGGGVATEAFF | TGTGCCAGCAGCTTGGTTGGGGGAGGGGTGGCCACTGAAGCTTTCTTT | TRBJ1-1 | . | TRBV5-6 | 16 | .
CASRGTGESSPLHF | TGTGCCAGCAGGGGGACAGGGGAGAGCTCACCCCTCCACTTT | TRBJ1-6 | . | TRBV7-9 | 14 | TRBD1
CASSDGQGYEQYF | TGCGCCAGCAGCGATGGACAGGGGTACGAGCAGTACTTC | TRBJ2-7 | . | TRBV10-1 | 13 | TRBD1
CASSPGLAGGTYNEQFF | TGTGCCAGCAGCCCCGGACTAGCGGGAGGAACCTACAATGAGCAGTTCTTC | TRBJ2-1 | . | TRBV4-2 | 17 | TRBD2
CASRKGTSGTDTQYF | TGTGCCAGTAGAAAGGGGACTAGCGGCACAGATACGCAGTATTTT | TRBJ2-3 | . | TRBV19 | 15 | TRBD2
CASSIRGIQETQYF | TGTGCCAGTAGTATAAGGGGGATTCAAGAGACCCAGTACTTC | TRBJ2-5 | . | TRBV19 | 14 | .
CASSLVVAGVGNEQFF | TGCGCCAGCAGCTTGGTAGTAGCGGGAGTGGGCAATGAGCAGTTCTTC | TRBJ2-1 | . | TRBV5-1 | 16 | TRBD2
CASSTGTSGWVRRFSHTGELFF | TGCGCCAGCAGTACCGGGACTAGCGGATGGGTCCGAAGGTTCTCGCACACCGGGGAGCTGTTTTTT | TRBJ2-2 | few | TRBV5-1 | 22 | TRBD2
CATSRGGQGAVEAFF | TGTGCCACCAGCAGAGGGGGACAGGGGGCGGTTGAAGCTTTCTTT | TRBJ1-1 | . | TRBV15 | 15 | TRBD1
CSGVQGLNTEAFF | TGCAGCGGCGTACAGGGGTTGAACACTGAAGCTTTCTTT | TRBJ1-1 | once | TRBV29-1 | 13 | TRBD1
CASSLGGEAETQYF | TGCGCCAGCAGCTTGGGTGGGGAGGCAGAGACCCAGTACTTC | TRBJ2-5 | . | TRBV5-1 | 14 | .
CATSRDRESGGYTF | TGTGCCACCAGCAGGGACAGGGAGTCAGGTGGCTACACCTTC | TRBJ1-2 | few | TRBV15 | 14 | TRBD1
CASSLGGQGREKLFF | TGTGCCAGCAGCTTGGGGGGACAGGGCAGAGAAAAACTGTTTTTT | TRBJ1-4 | . | TRBV5-4 | 15 | TRBD1
CASRRVSGNVETQYF | TGTGCCAGCAGAAGGGTTAGCGGAAATGTGGAGACCCAGTACTTC | TRBJ2-5 | few | TRBV2 | 15 | .
CASSPPLREGTDTQYF | TGTGCCAGCAGCCCACCCTTGCGGGAGGGCACAGATACGCAGTATTTT | TRBJ2-3 | . | TRBV7-8 | 16 | TRBD2
CASSKIGGRTHNEQFF | TGTGCCAGCAGCAAAATCGGCGGGAGGACTCACAATGAGCAGTTCTTC | TRBJ2-1 | . | TRBV7-9 | 16 | TRBD2
CSVITRDEQYF | TGCAGTGTAATCACTAGGGACGAGCAGTACTTC | TRBJ2-7 | . | TRBV20-1 | 11 | .
CASISTGVAEAFF | TGTGCCAGCATCTCAACAGGGGTGGCTGAAGCTTTCTTT | TRBJ1-1 | . | TRBV2 | 13 | TRBD1
CAWRRDNGNSPLHF | TGTGCCTGGAGGAGGGACAATGGTAATTCACCCCTCCACTTT | TRBJ1-6 | . | TRBV30 | 14 | .
CASSLSGASYNEQFF | TGTGCCAGCAGCTTATCGGGAGCGAGCTACAATGAGCAGTTCTTC | TRBJ2-1 | . | TRBV7-8 | 15 | .
CASRETSGNTGELFF | TGTGCCAGCAGGGAAACTAGCGGGAACACCGGGGAGCTGTTTTTT | TRBJ2-2 | . | TRBV6-6 | 15 | TRBD2
CASSLVLRQGEETQYF | TGTGCCAGCAGCTTAGTTTTGCGGCAGGGCGAAGAGACCCAGTACTTC | TRBJ2-5 | . | TRBV7-6 | 16 | .
CASSPIASGASNYF | TGTGCCAGCAGCCCCATTGCTAGCGGGGCCTCCAACTACTTC | TRBJ2-7 | once | TRBV7-2 | 14 | TRBD2
CASSPGGTAQPQHF | TGTGCCAGCAGCCCGGGGGGGACGGCACAGCCCCAGCATTTT | TRBJ1-5 | . | TRBV7-2 | 14 | .
CASTVKKSAGGNEQFF | TGTGCCAGCACTGTTAAAAAGTCGGCGGGAGGCAATGAGCAGTTCTTC | TRBJ2-1 | . | TRBV6-6 | 16 | TRBD2
CAISESRQGNTEAFF | TGTGCCATCAGTGAGTCGAGGCAGGGCAACACTGAAGCTTTCTTT | TRBJ1-1 | few | TRBV10-3 | 15 | .
CASSTRGGAEQYF | TGTGCCAGCAGCACCCGGGGGGGGGCCGAGCAGTACTTC | TRBJ2-7 | . | TRBV7-9 | 13 | TRBD2
CAWDTGQTELNEQFF | TGTGCCTGGGATACGGGACAGACCGAGCTCAATGAGCAGTTCTTC | TRBJ2-1 | . | TRBV30 | 15 | TRBD1
CASSLGVADTGELFF | TGCGCCAGCAGCTTGGGGGTAGCGGACACCGGGGAGCTGTTTTTT | TRBJ2-2 | . | TRBV5-1 | 15 | .
CASGQRGNSPLHF | TGTGCCAGCGGCCAAAGGGGGAATTCACCCCTCCACTTT | TRBJ1-6 | . | TRBV6-1 | 13 | .
CAWSGQGPYGYTF | TGTGCCTGGAGTGGACAGGGCCCCTATGGCTACACCTTC | TRBJ1-2 | . | TRBV30 | 13 | TRBD1